Listed here are 24 T cell receptor beta chains from one sample, sequenced in a study of Tregs in tolerant kidney transplant recipients. Profiled with immunoSEQ multiplex PCR; TCRdb holds only in-frame clones, not every one. The sample's table shows about 30,000 clones. Sequenced material: CD8+ T cells from blood, taken before the transplant. Receptor source: a human donor who received a combined kidney and bone marrow transplant.

Details on this clone: The read falls 3 residues short of the CDR3 end, and the missing part is taken from the germline J gene. V and J are TRBV19 and TRBJ2-2; D possibly corresponds to TRBD1 (6 bases). The germline gives CDR1 LNHDA, CDR2 SQIVND (reference sequence). Trimming left V 2 bases short and J 6 bases short, with 16 bases between. The CDR3 runs 16 residues. The sequenced part of the CDR3 DNA is TGTGCCAGTAGTATACTGACAGGAGCTATTTCCGGGGAG. This encodes CASSILTGAISGE. In full, the CDR3 reads CASSILTGAISGELFF.

With regard to this clone: Sequencing ends 3 residues short of the CDR3 end; the germline J gene provides the rest. The genes are TRBV20-1 and TRBJ2-1; TRBD2 aligns across 13 bases. The CDR3 extends over 14 amino acids. CDR1 and CDR2 (germline): DFQATT, SNEGSKA (reference sequence). V shed 4 bases, J shed 8 bases, and the junction held 5 bases outside the gene matches. Incomplete CDR3 DNA: TGCAGTGCTACCTGGACTAGCGGGAGCTATGAG. Translated, it gives CSATWTSGSYE. The whole CDR3 protein is CSATWTSGSYEQFF.

On this clone itself: A junction boundary mismatches the germline segment, possibly from a read error. From the germline J gene comes the end of the CDR3, since the read stops 3 residues before it. The genes are TRBV4-2 and TRBJ2-1; 8 bases fit TRBD2. Germline V gives CDR1 LGHNA, CDR2 YNFKEQ. The CDR3 contains 16 residues. The chain's CDR3 is CASSPEPAGVLDEQFF. The covered CDR3 bases are TGCGCCAGCAGCCCTGAGCCAGCGGGAGTCCTGGATGAG.

As for this clone: Read coverage stops 3 residues before the CDR3 terminus; the germline J gene supplies the remainder. The rearrangement links TRBV14 to TRBJ2-7; no clear D. Germline V CDR1 and CDR2: SGHDN, FVKESK. V lost 0 bases and J lost 5, with 17 bases in between. The CDR3 spans 16 residues. CDR3 DNA, as far as it was read: TGTGCCAGCAGCCAAGATCTAGGTCTAGTATCGGACGAG. Amino acids: CASSQDLGLVSDE. The CDR3 as a whole reads CASSQDLGLVSDEQYF.

With respect to this clone: The DNA ends 3 residues before the CDR3 does, and the rest of the CDR3 is filled in from the germline J gene. The chain uses TRBV20-1 and TRBJ1-1; possible D gene TRBD1, 5 bases. V was shortened by 3 bases and J by 7 bases, with 6 bases between the two germline ends. This CDR3 comprises 10 residues. Germline loops: CDR1 DFQATT, CDR2 SNEGSKA (reference sequence). CDR3 sequence: CSASDSEAFF. The CDR3 bases that were read are TGCAGTGCTAGTGACAGTGAA.

A word on this clone: The read gets to within 3 residues of the CDR3 end, and the germline J gene fills in the rest. The chain carries TRBV24-1 and TRBJ2-2; D might be TRBD1 (5 bases). This CDR3 is built from 14 residues. Trimming left V 6 bases short and J 7 bases short, with 14 bases between. CDR1 KGHDR and CDR2 SFDVKD come from the germline V gene. CDR3 DNA, as far as it was read: TGTGCCACCAGTAGGGCAGGGCAAGGCGGGGAG. Residues: CATSRAGQGGE. In full, the CDR3 reads CATSRAGQGGELFF.

Comments on this clone: The read finishes 3 residues shy of the CDR3 end, and the germline J gene is used to complete it. The chain has TRBV20-1 and TRBJ2-1; maybe TRBD2 (6 bases). V was pared by 6 bases and J by 2 bases, with 14 bases between. CDR3 size: 14 residues. The V gene's germline CDR1 is DFQATT and CDR2 SNEGSKA (reference sequence). CDR3 DNA, as far as it was read: TGCAGTGCCCGCCCTGGCGGGACCTACAATGAG. This sequence encodes CSARPGGTYNE. Given in full, the CDR3 is CSARPGGTYNEQFF.

As regards this clone: The read comes to an end 3 residues before the CDR3 does, leaving the germline J gene to fill in the end. The chain recombines TRBV5-1 with TRBJ2-1; the match to TRBD2 covers 9 bases. Trimming at V came to 1 base and at J to 2 bases, leaving 4 bases not matched to a gene. Germline V gene data show CDR1 as SGHRS and CDR2 as YFSETQ. The CDR3 extends over 16 amino acids. Incomplete CDR3 DNA: TGCGCCAGCAGCTTGTATCTAGCGGGGACCTACAATGAG. Its translation is CASSLYLAGTYNE. The CDR3, in full, reads CASSLYLAGTYNEQFF. Variable domain in full (rest from reference TRBV5-1 and TRBJ2-1): KAGVTQTPRYLIKTRGQQVTLSCSPISGHRSVSWYQQTPGQGLQFLFEYFSETQRNKGNFPGRFSGRQFSNSRSEMNVSTLELGDSALYLCASSLYLAGTYNEQFFGPGTRLTVL.

For this clone: Coverage ceases 3 residues before the CDR3 finishes, and the germline J gene fills in the end. The rearrangement uses TRBV20-1 and TRBJ2-7; 7 bases map to TRBD1. Germline V gene lookup returns CDR1 DFQATT and CDR2 SNEGSKA (reference sequence). V trimming: 0 bases; J trimming: 3 bases; junction bases outside the gene matches: 8. The CDR3 loop spans 15 amino acids. The CDR3 reads CSARDRDSFFYEQYF. CDR3 DNA (partial): TGCAGTGCTAGAGACCGGGACAGCTTCTTCTACGAG.

Comment on this clone: Sequencing ends 3 residues short of the CDR3 end; the germline J gene provides the rest. The rearrangement links TRBV5-6 to TRBJ2-3, with D unclear. V was pared by 0 bases and J by 6 bases, with 5 bases between. The germline V gene has CDR1 SGHDT and CDR2 YYEEEE. This CDR3 is built from 12 residues. The CDR3 here is CASSLDIDTQYF. Incomplete CDR3 DNA: TGTGCCAGCAGCTTGGATATTGATACG.

The part of the CDR3 DNA that was read is TGCAGTGCTAGAGGGGCAGGACTAGCGGGGAACGAG. Translating it yields CSARGAGLAGNE. In full, the CDR3 reads CSARGAGLAGNEQYF. The chain recombines TRBV20-1 with TRBJ2-7; 12 bases map to TRBD2. With the read ending 3 residues before the CDR3 end, the germline J gene is used to fill in that end. Losses at the gene ends were 1 base for V and 5 bases for J; bases not matched to a gene: 6. Germline loops: CDR1 DFQATT, CDR2 SNEGSKA (reference sequence). The CDR3 sequence is 15 residues long.

A word on this clone: Read data end 3 residues before the CDR3 end; the end is taken from the germline J gene. The chain carries TRBV2 and TRBJ1-2; TRBD1 matches at 8 bases. Trimming cost V 7 bases and J 5 bases; bases outside gene matches: 12. CDR1 is SNHLY, CDR2 FYNNEI, per germline. This CDR3 contains 15 residues. The sequenced CDR3 bases are TGTGCCAGCACCACGACAGGGGTCGATACTTATGGC. This codes for CASTTTGVDTYG. The full CDR3 protein is CASTTTGVDTYGYTF.

As concerns this clone: The CDR3 goes on 3 residues after the read ends, and that part is filled in from the germline J gene. The chain joins TRBV7-9 to TRBJ1-5; TRBD1 matches 10 bases. CDR3 length: 15 residues. V was pared by 5 bases and J by 5 bases, with 6 bases of the junction left unmatched. Germline CDR1 and CDR2: SEHNR and FQNEAQ (reference sequence). The CDR3 region is CASSRGGTGDQPQHF. The CDR3 DNA, read in part, is TGTGCCAGCAGCCGAGGCGGGACAGGGGATCAGCCC. The full variable domain, rest sourced from reference TRBV7-9 and TRBJ1-5, is DTGVSQNPRHKITKRGQNVTFRCDPISEHNRLYWYRQTLGQGPEFLTYFQNEAQLEKSRLLSDRFSAERPKGSFSTLEIQRTEQGDSAMYLCASSRGGTGDQPQHFGDGTRLSIL.

With regard to this clone: The read comes to an end 3 residues before the CDR3 does, leaving the germline J gene to fill in the end. This rearrangement joins TRBV10-3 to TRBJ1-1, with D perhaps TRBD1 (5 bases). The germline V and J ends were trimmed by 10 bases and 0 bases, with 12 bases remaining between them. CDR3 length equals 13 residues. In germline, CDR1 is ENHRY, CDR2 SYGVKD. CDR3 region: CATAGHLNTEAFF. The part of the CDR3 DNA that was read is TGTGCCACAGCTGGACACCTGAACACTGAA.

As for this clone: Sequencing ends 3 residues short of the CDR3 end; the germline J gene provides the rest. This chain joins TRBV29-1 and TRBJ1-1, with TRBD1 matching over 8 bases. This CDR3 is built from 11 residues. Germline values: CDR1 SQVTM, CDR2 ANQGSEA. CDR3 residues: CSVFGQGEAFF. The sequenced CDR3 bases are TGCAGCGTGTTCGGACAGGGCGAA.

Comments on this clone: The read ends 3 residues shy of where the CDR3 ends; the end is completed using the germline J gene. V and J are TRBV7-9 and TRBJ1-1, with D perhaps TRBD1 (6 bases). This CDR3 comprises 11 residues. Germline CDR1 SEHNR, CDR2 FQNEAQ (reference sequence). The CDR3 DNA, read in part, is TGTGCCAGCAGACAGGGAACCGAA. The encoded protein is CASRQGTE. The complete CDR3 reads CASRQGTEAFF. Full variable domain (remainder filled in from reference TRBV7-9 and TRBJ1-1): DTGVSQNPRHKITKRGQNVTFRCDPISEHNRLYWYRQTLGQGPEFLTYFQNEAQLEKSRLLSDRFSAERPKGSFSTLEIQRTEQGDSAMYLCASRQGTEAFFGQGTRLTVV.

Of note for this clone: With the read ending 3 residues before the CDR3 end, the germline J gene is used to fill in that end. The chain combines TRBV19 with TRBJ2-7; tentatively, D is TRBD2 (6 bases). This CDR3 region has 16 residues. Germline V gives CDR1 LNHDA, CDR2 SQIVND (reference sequence). Deletions cut 1 base from V and 3 bases from J, with 16 bases between. CDR3 residues: CASSIASGLGNYEQYF. The CDR3 DNA, read in part, is TGTGCCAGTAGTATAGCGTCGGGACTCGGCAACTACGAG.

On this clone itself: The read ends 3 residues before the CDR3 terminus; that terminus is restored from the germline J gene. The V and J genes are TRBV7-9 and TRBJ2-7; 11 bases are shared with TRBD2. Trimming at V came to 5 bases and at J to 5 bases, leaving 5 bases not matched to a gene. Germline CDR1 reads SEHNR; CDR2 reads FQNEAQ (reference sequence). The CDR3 totals 14 residues. Incomplete CDR3 DNA: TGTGCCAGCAGCACCGGACTAGCGGGCGACGAG. This sequence encodes CASSTGLAGDE. The entire CDR3 protein is CASSTGLAGDEQYF.

About this clone itself: Coverage ceases 3 residues before the CDR3 finishes, and the germline J gene fills in the end. The chain recombines TRBV5-6 with TRBJ2-7; D remains ambiguous. Per germline, CDR1 SGHDT and CDR2 YYEEEE. CDR3 length: 13 amino acids. Trimming stripped 0 bases from V and 5 bases from J, with 9 bases between. CDR3 DNA (partial): TGTGCCAGCAGCTTGGGAGCGTCCGACGAG. It yields the protein CASSLGASDE. The CDR3 as a whole reads CASSLGASDEQYF.

In regard to this clone: The DNA ends 3 residues before the CDR3 does, and the rest of the CDR3 is filled in from the germline J gene. The chain carries TRBV28 and TRBJ2-7; 10 bases line up with TRBD1. V was pared by 6 bases and J by 2 bases, with 7 bases of the junction left unmatched. CDR1 is MDHEN, CDR2 SYDVKM, per germline. The CDR3 extends over 15 amino acids. The sequenced part of the CDR3 DNA is TGTGCCAGCAGCACCCGGGACAGGGGAGCCTACGAG. Residues: CASSTRDRGAYE. The entire CDR3 reads CASSTRDRGAYEQYF. Variable domain in full (rest from reference TRBV28 and TRBJ2-7): DVKVTQSSRYLVKRTGEKVFLECVQDMDHENMFWYRQDPGLGLRLIYFSYDVKMKEKGDIPEGYSVSREKKERFSLILESASTNQTSMYLCASSTRDRGAYEQYFGPGTRLTVT.

Worth noting for this clone: The read finishes 3 residues shy of the CDR3 end, and the germline J gene is used to complete it. The genes are TRBV19 and TRBJ1-5; 7 positions match TRBD1. CDR1 and CDR2 from the germline V gene are LNHDA and SQIVND (reference sequence). This CDR3 contains 16 residues. V was pared by 4 bases and J by 9 bases, with 15 bases of the junction left unmatched. CDR3 DNA (partial): TGTGCCAGTAGTACCAAACAGGGGCTACCACTACGGCCC. It yields the protein CASSTKQGLPLRP. Given in full, the CDR3 is CASSTKQGLPLRPQHF.

In the case of this clone: Sequencing ends 3 residues short of the CDR3 end; the germline J gene provides the rest. This chain connects TRBV19 to TRBJ1-1; tentatively, D is TRBD1 (5 bases). Trimming took off 6 bases at V and 3 bases at J, with 8 bases between the two ends. CDR1 LNHDA and CDR2 SQIVND come from the germline V gene (reference sequence). The CDR3 sequence is 12 residues long. The CDR3 spells CASRGGYTEAFF. The CDR3 DNA, read in part, is TGTGCCAGTAGGGGGGGTTACACTGAA. Full variable domain (outside the CDR3, taken from reference TRBV19 and TRBJ1-1): DGGITQSPKYLFRKEGQNVTLSCEQNLNHDAMYWYRQDPGQGLRLIYYSQIVNDFQKGDIAEGYSVSREKKESFPLTVTSAQKNPTAFYLCASRGGYTEAFFGQGTRLTVV.

As concerns this clone: The sequenced fragment ends 3 residues before the CDR3 boundary, so the rest is inferred from the germline J gene. This chain uses TRBV20-1 with TRBJ2-7; a weak D match, TRBD2 (6 bases). Trimming removed 3 bases from V and 4 bases from J, with 19 bases in between. Germline CDR1 and CDR2: DFQATT and SNEGSKA (reference sequence). This CDR3 is built from 15 residues. CDR3 DNA (partial): TGCAGTGCTAGCCCTATCGGGACTCCTCGGTACGAG. Residues: CSASPIGTPRYE. The full CDR3 sequence reads CSASPIGTPRYEQYF.

To note about this clone: The read terminates 3 residues ahead of where the CDR3 ends, so the germline J gene completes it. The V and J genes are TRBV29-1 and TRBJ2-2; 7 bases line up with TRBD1. Germline CDR1 reads SQVTM; CDR2 reads ANQGSEA. The CDR3 is made up of 14 amino acids. Trimming cost V 3 bases and J 2 bases; bases outside gene matches: 3. The covered CDR3 bases are TGCAGCGTTGATTGGACAGGAAACACCGGGGAG. Translating it yields CSVDWTGNTGE. The full CDR3 protein reads CSVDWTGNTGELFF.